The sequence of this T cell receptor (beta chain) was determined in a study of metastatic and nonmetastatic thyroid tumors. Study context: Peripheral blood and tumor or nodule samples from malignant and benign thyroid patients were compared. Study-wide findings and caveats: Reports indicated that malignant thyroid tumors showed significantly higher TCR beta diversity than benign nodules did, in blood and tumor.

About this clone itself: Its target is unknown.

TCRdb re-clonotyped the PCR reads through MiXCR. The sample lists around 22,000 clones; approximately 20% were seen once. The entire patient cohort was treatment-naive prior to thyroid surgery. Sequencing was done on a sample of blood. This clonotype was obtained from a female donor with papillary thyroid cancer or a benign thyroid nodule (not recorded which). Some clones in this sample may be carry-over from other donors' samples.

The CDR3 reads CASSPAAIQGLFNGYTF. Here the CDR3 DNA reads TGTGCCAGCTCCCCAGCGGCCATTCAGGGGCTCTTCAATGGCTACACCTTC. The chain uses TRBV16 and TRBJ1-2; maybe TRBD1 (6 bases). The CDR3 totals 17 residues. The V gene's germline CDR1 is KGHSY and CDR2 FQNENV. Deletions cut 8 bases from V and 6 bases from J, with 28 bases between.